This T cell receptor beta chain was obtained from a study of cytomegalovirus exposure and HLA in healthy donors. The CDR3 is 19 amino acids. Trimming removed 4 bases from V and 0 bases from J, with 22 bases in between. Germline V gene sequence: CDR1 SGHAT, CDR2 FQNNGV. The PCR made use of 60 Vbeta and 13 Jbeta primers. Profiling relied on immunoSEQ multiplex PCR, and the TCRdb table lists in-frame clones only, not all of them. The sample includes about 130,000 clones, 80% seen only once; the top ten take around 3.6%. The donors (healthy individuals) were bone marrow donors. V gene TRBV11-2 combines with J gene TRBJ2-1; no clear D gene. Sequenced material: PBMCs. This TCR derives from a woman aged 35 to 49 in good health and CMV-seronegative. In DNA form, the CDR3 reads TGTGCCAGCAGCTCCCGCCCATCCTCGGGTTCTTTCTCCTACAATGAGCAGTTCTTC. Its translation is CASSSRPSSGSFSYNEQFF.